This TCR beta chain was profiled in a study of beta chain features in type 1 diabetes. Regarding the study as a whole: TCRB CDR3 length was moderately but significantly reduced in all four CD4+ subsets of Type 1 diabetes patients. Across patients, naive, central memory and Treg TCRB repertoires exhibited apparently greater similarity than was observed across healthy donors.

The study reverse transcribed the entire isolated RNA, so it sequenced expressed TCRB transcripts. Each sample of naive, central memory or regulatory T cells had, on average, approximately 3.5 million reads. Sequencing used immunoSEQ multiplex PCR; TCRdb keeps in-frame clones, though not all of them. The profile shows hundreds of thousands of clones, 10% to 15% of them singletons. There are a few counts of this clone. Its specificity is unknown. This sample also contains other DNA sequences that code for the same CDR3. Purities in excess of 95% were seen in all sorted populations. The CDR3 runs 14 residues. The J segment lost 3 bases and the V segment lost 3 bases, leaving 3 bases of the junction unmatched. Germline V gene lookup returns CDR1 SGDLS and CDR2 YYNGEE.

The V gene is TRBV9, the J gene TRBJ2-7; 10 bases map to TRBD1. The source is a man aged 18 to 35 in good health. Input material: naive CD4+ T cells from blood. CDR3 DNA sequence: TGTGCCAGCAGCGCCCGGACAGGGGGCTACGAGCAGTACTTC. Its translation: CASSARTGGYEQYF.